This T cell receptor (beta chain) originates from a study of T cells after yellow fever vaccination. Study results and limitations: Any FACS-sorted repertoire could hold abundant clonotypes that contaminate it from the bulk population.

This clonotype was seen a few times. No antigen is known for it. TCR cDNA, made by 5'RACE template switching, carried an added universal primer site and UMIs. From the 5' RACE reads, TCRdb called clonotypes with MiXCR, one entry per CDR3 protein. The table has about 550,000 distinct CDR3 sequences, about a fifth seen once. The V and J ends lost 6 bases and 0 bases respectively, with 13 bases between them. CDR1 is SGHRS and CDR2 is YFSETQ in the germline V gene. The CDR3 totals 15 residues. J is TRBJ2-1 and V is TRBV5-1; D gene unclear. This receptor was taken from a man under 40 who received the YFV17D yellow fever vaccine. Specimen: PBMCs, collected 15 days after the yellow fever booster vaccination. The CDR3 here is CASTLGPGSYNEQFF. Written as DNA, the CDR3 is TGCGCCAGCACTCTAGGCCCGGGCTCCTACAATGAGCAGTTCTTC. The variable domain in full, completed from reference TRBV5-1 and TRBJ2-1, reads KAGVTQTPRYLIKTRGQQVTLSCSPISGHRSVSWYQQTPGQGLQFLFEYFSETQRNKGNFPGRFSGRQFSNSRSEMNVSTLELGDSALYLCASTLGPGSYNEQFFGPGTRLTVL.